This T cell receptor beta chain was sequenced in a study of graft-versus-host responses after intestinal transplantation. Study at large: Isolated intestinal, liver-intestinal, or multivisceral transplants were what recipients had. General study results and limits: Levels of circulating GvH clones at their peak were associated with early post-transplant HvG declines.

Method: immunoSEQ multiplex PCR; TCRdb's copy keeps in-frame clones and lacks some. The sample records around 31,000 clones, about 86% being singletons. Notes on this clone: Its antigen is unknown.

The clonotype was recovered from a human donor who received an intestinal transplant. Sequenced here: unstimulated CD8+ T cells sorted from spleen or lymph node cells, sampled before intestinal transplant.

The CDR3 loop reads CASSNPGQRLEEQYF. The CDR3 region has the DNA TGTGCCAGCAGCAACCCGGGACAGCGATTGGAAGAGCAGTACTTC. The rearrangement joins TRBV2 to TRBJ2-7; 7 bases are shared with TRBD1. J lost 7 bases, V lost 6 bases, and 15 bases had no gene match. This CDR3 has 15 amino acids. Germline CDR1 and CDR2: SNHLY and FYNNEI.